This is a list of T cell receptor beta chains from one sample in a study of regulatory T cells. Some clones are missing from TCRdb's copy, which holds only in-frame ones; the method was immunoSEQ multiplex PCR. The repertoire includes tens of thousands of clones, 80% to 95% of them detected once, and 3.5% sits in the top ten. Sequenced sample: CD8+ T cells sorted from blood. The source of these receptors is a child aged 2-15 years with CD3G deficiency. CDR3s include the opening cysteine and the closing phenylalanine or tryptophan. D genes are given only for firm matches. The size entry is marked missing in some rows and otherwise reads once, few, many or a size class.

cdr3_aa	v_call	j_call	clone_size	d_call
CAWSRWTGDVLTF	TRBV30	TRBJ2-6	NA	TRBD1
CASSFVPGANTEAFF	TRBV28	TRBJ1-1	NA	NA
CASSPTSGTSYEQYF	TRBV7-8	TRBJ2-7	NA	TRBD2
CASRFSNQPQHF	TRBV12-2	TRBJ1-5	once	NA
CASSLDWGGAGTEAFF	TRBV11-2	TRBJ1-1	once	NA
CASSLRSERQFF	TRBV19	TRBJ2-1	NA	NA
CASSGTSGMPYEQYF	TRBV28	TRBJ2-7	NA	TRBD2
CASSLGRQAKNIQYF	TRBV11-2	TRBJ2-4	NA	NA
CASSPVLREAYSYEQYF	TRBV7-8	TRBJ2-7	NA	NA
CASSSDRGDEQYF	TRBV7-9	TRBJ2-7	NA	NA
CASSLTGGSYEQYF	TRBV28	TRBJ2-7	NA	NA
CASSEGRYQPQHF	TRBV6-1	TRBJ1-5	NA	NA
CASSLGLADQETQYF	TRBV28	TRBJ2-5	NA	TRBD2
CASSLGGPREQYF	TRBV11-2	TRBJ2-7	NA	NA
CASSEARRGGQPQHF	TRBV6-1	TRBJ1-5	NA	NA
CASSPGLSYEQYF	TRBV19	TRBJ2-7	NA	NA
CAISESNRGGSTDTQYF	TRBV10-3	TRBJ2-3	NA	NA
CASRHMKGGGYSNQPQHF	TRBV28	TRBJ1-5	NA	NA
CASSELAGGPNTDTQYF	TRBV28	TRBJ2-3	NA	TRBD2
CASSDLGPYEQYF	TRBV5-1	TRBJ2-7	NA	NA
CASSFSTSGRRMRFDTQYF	TRBV28	TRBJ2-3	NA	TRBD2
CASSSLGAYLNTEAFF	TRBV28	TRBJ1-1	NA	NA
CASSKASTDTQYF	TRBV19	TRBJ2-3	NA	NA
CASSFERVLNQPQHF	TRBV28	TRBJ1-5	NA	NA
CASSLGLYNEQFF	TRBV7-2	TRBJ2-1	NA	NA
CASSVTSTDTQYF	TRBV19	TRBJ2-3	few	NA
CASSIGRQEGEQYF	TRBV19	TRBJ2-7	NA	NA
CASSRYSDPMEQYF	TRBV11-2	TRBJ2-7	NA	NA
CASSSGLAGLYEQYF	TRBV28	TRBJ2-7	NA	TRBD2
CASSLDSNGNEQYF	TRBV7-8	TRBJ2-7	few	NA
CASSSGGSFYNEQFF	TRBV28	TRBJ2-1	NA	TRBD2
CASSVYRGRYEQYF	TRBV6-1	TRBJ2-7	NA	TRBD1
CASSFRGTSGRGPEQFF	TRBV28	TRBJ2-1	NA	TRBD2
CASSAGTSGEQYF	TRBV7-8	TRBJ2-7	NA	TRBD2
CASRRGETIEAFF	TRBV6-1	TRBJ1-1	NA	NA
CASSPVGVNTEAFF	TRBV28	TRBJ1-1	NA	NA
CASSRDSNTEAFF	TRBV5-1	TRBJ1-1	once	NA
CASSLGAGGSEAFF	TRBV11-2	TRBJ1-1	NA	NA
CASSGPSRSSYEQYF	TRBV6-1	NA	NA	NA
CASSLLRYTEAFF	TRBV28	TRBJ1-1	NA	NA
CASSPGTGLHEQYF	TRBV5-1	TRBJ2-7	NA	TRBD1
CASSLGRGSEAFF	TRBV5-1	TRBJ1-1	NA	NA
CASSSLGLGPQREQFF	TRBV28	TRBJ2-1	once	TRBD2
CASSQAPGTGGAYEQYF	TRBV4-1	TRBJ2-7	NA	TRBD1
CASSLASGAGEQYF	TRBV7-6	TRBJ2-7	NA	NA
CASSEGQGAYEQYF	TRBV6-1	TRBJ2-7	NA	TRBD1
CASSFRRREGYTF	TRBV28	TRBJ1-2	NA	NA